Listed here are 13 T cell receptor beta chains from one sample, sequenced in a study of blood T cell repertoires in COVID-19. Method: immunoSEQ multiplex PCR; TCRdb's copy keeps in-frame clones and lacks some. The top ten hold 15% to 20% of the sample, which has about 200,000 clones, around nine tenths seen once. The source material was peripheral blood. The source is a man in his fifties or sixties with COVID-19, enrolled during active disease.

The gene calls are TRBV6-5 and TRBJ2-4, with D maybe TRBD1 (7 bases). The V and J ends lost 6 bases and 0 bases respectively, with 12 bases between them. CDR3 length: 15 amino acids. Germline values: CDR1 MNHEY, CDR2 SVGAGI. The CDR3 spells CASREGQQAKNIQYF. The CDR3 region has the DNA TGTGCCAGCAGGGAGGGACAGCAAGCCAAAAACATTCAGTACTTC.

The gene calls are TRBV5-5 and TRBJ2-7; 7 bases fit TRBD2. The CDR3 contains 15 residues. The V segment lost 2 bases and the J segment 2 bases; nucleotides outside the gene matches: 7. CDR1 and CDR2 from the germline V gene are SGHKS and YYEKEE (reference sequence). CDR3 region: CASSFGEGIAYEQYF. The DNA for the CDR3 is TGTGCCAGCAGCTTTGGGGAGGGAATAGCCTACGAGCAGTACTTC.

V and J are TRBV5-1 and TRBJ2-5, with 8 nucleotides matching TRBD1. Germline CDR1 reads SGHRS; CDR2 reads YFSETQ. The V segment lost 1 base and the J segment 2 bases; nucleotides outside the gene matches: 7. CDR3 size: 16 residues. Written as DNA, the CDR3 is TGCGCCAGCAGCTTGACTGGACAGGGAGGTCAAGAGACCCAGTACTTC. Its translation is CASSLTGQGGQETQYF.

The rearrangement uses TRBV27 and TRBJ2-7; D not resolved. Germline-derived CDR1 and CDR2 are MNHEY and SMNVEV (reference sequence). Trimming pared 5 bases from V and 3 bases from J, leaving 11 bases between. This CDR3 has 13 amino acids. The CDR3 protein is CASSPYPSYEQYF. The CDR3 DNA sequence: TGTGCCAGCAGTCCCTATCCGAGCTACGAGCAGTACTTC.

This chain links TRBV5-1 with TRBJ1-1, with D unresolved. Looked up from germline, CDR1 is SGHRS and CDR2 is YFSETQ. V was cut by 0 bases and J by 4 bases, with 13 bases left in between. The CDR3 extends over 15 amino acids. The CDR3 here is CASSLDQAGGTEAFF. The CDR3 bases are TGCGCCAGCAGCTTGGATCAGGCGGGAGGCACTGAAGCTTTCTTT.

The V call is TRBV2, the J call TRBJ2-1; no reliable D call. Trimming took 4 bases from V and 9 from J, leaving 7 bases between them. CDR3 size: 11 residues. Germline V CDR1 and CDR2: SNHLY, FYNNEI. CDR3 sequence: CASSVLREQFF. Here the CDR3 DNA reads TGTGCCAGCAGTGTTCTCCGTGAGCAGTTCTTC.

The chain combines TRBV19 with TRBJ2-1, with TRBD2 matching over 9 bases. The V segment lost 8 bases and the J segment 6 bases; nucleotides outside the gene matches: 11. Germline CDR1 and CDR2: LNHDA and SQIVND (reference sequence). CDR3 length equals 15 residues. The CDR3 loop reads CASSTSGLAPNEQFF. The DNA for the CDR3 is TGTGCCAGTTCGACCTCGGGACTAGCCCCCAATGAGCAGTTCTTC.

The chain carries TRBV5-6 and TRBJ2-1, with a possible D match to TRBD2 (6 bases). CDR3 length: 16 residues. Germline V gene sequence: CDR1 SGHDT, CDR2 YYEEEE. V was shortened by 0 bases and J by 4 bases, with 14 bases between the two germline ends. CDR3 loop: CASSLAVWTNYNEQFF. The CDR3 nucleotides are TGTGCCAGCAGCTTGGCCGTTTGGACTAATTACAATGAGCAGTTCTTC.

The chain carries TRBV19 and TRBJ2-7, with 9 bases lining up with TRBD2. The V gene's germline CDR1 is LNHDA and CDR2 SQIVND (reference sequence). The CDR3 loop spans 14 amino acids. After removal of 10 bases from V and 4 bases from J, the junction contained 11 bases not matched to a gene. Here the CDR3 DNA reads TGTGCCACCTCAACTCTAGCGGGGTGGTACGAGCAGTACTTC. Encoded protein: CATSTLAGWYEQYF.

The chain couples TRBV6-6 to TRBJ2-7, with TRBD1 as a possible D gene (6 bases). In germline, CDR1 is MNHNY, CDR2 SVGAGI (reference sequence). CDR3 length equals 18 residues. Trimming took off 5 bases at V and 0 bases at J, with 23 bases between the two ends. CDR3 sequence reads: CASSPYHTGSQSSYEQYF. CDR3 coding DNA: TGTGCCAGCAGTCCGTACCACACAGGGTCCCAATCCTCCTACGAGCAGTACTTC.

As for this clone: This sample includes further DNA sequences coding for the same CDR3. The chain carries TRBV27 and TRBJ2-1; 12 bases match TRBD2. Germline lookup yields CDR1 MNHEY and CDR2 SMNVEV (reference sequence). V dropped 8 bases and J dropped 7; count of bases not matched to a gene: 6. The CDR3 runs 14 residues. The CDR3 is CASGLAGGRNEQFF. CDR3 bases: TGTGCCAGCGGCCTAGCGGGGGGGCGTAATGAGCAGTTCTTC.

CDR3 protein: CASSPQGSLHTEAFF. The CDR3 nucleotides read TGTGCCAGCAGCCCCCAGGGGAGTCTCCACACTGAAGCTTTCTTT. This chain links TRBV11-1 with TRBJ1-1; the D gene is possibly TRBD1 (6 bases). Per germline, CDR1 SGHAT and CDR2 FQDESV (reference sequence). The CDR3 consists of 15 residues. The germline V and J ends were trimmed by 5 bases and 3 bases, with 16 bases remaining between them.

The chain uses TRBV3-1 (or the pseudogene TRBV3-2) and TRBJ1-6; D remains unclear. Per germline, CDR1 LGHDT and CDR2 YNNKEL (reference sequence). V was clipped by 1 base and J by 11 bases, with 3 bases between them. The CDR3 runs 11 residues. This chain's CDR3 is CASSQGPPLHF. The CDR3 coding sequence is TGTGCCAGCAGCCAAGGGCCACCCCTCCACTTT.